Included here is one TCR beta chain sequence, with context. The CDR3 is 15 residues long. The V gene lost 0 bases and the J gene lost 4 bases, with 9 bases spanning the gap. Germline-derived CDR1 and CDR2 are SGHTA and FQGNSA. The sample comes from a study of blood T cells in healthy people across ages. Alongside a J-beta primer mix, a sample-barcoded 5' primer served in a second PCR lasting about 7 to 12 cycles. TCRdb redid the calling of the 5' RACE reads with MiXCR, one entry per CDR3 protein. The sample holds about 1.4 million distinct CDR3 sequences, approximately 59% seen once. This receptor was identified in a man between 18 and 29 years old in good health. The sequencing input was blood. The V call is TRBV7-2, the J call TRBJ2-2, with D unclear. The CDR3 DNA is TGTGCCAGCAGCTTAGCGAGACAAAGCACCGGGGAGCTGTTTTTT. This sequence encodes CASSLARQSTGELFF.